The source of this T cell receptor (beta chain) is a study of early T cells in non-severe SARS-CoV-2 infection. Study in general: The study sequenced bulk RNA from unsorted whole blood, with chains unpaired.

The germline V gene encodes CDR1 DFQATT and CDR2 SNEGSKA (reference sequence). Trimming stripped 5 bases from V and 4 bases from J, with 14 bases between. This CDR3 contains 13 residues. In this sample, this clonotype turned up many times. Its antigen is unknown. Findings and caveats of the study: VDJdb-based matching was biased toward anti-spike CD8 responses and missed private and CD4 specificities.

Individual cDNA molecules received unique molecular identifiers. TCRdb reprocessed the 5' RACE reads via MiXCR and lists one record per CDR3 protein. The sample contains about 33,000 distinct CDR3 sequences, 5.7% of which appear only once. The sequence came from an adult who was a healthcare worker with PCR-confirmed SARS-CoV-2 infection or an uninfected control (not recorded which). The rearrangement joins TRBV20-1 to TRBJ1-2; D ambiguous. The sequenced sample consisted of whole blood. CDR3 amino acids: CSASDGFFYGYTF. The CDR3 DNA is TGCAGTGCTTCCGACGGATTTTTCTATGGCTACACCTTC.